The clone carrying this T cell receptor (beta chain) was detected ten times or more. Its antigen is as yet unknown. CDR3 length: 14 amino acids. Trimming took 5 bases from V and 7 from J; bases not matched to a gene: 4. Germline-derived CDR1 and CDR2 are SEHNR and FQNEAQ (reference sequence). The data are from a study of breast tumors, draining lymph nodes, adjacent tissues. Findings and limits, study-wide: That most tumor T cells come from lymph nodes remained unproven. Tumor and nontumor repertoires were significantly more similar in luminal-like than in basal-like breast cancer. Compared with lymph nodes, tumors were less diverse; compared with nontumor tissue, more.

Axillary draining lymph nodes of breast cancer patients supplied the node samples. Each CDR3 protein gets one entry after TCRdb re-called the multiplex PCR reads with MiXCR. The table records over 200,000 distinct CDR3 sequences, less than 45% of them present only once. The chain combines TRBV7-9 with TRBJ1-4; 10 bases are shared with TRBD1. This TCR came from a female donor with breast cancer. Some clones in this sample may be carry-over from other donors' samples. What was sequenced was axillary lymph node tissue. The CDR3, as DNA: TGTGCCAGCAGCCAGACAGGGGGCGGTGAAAAACTGTTTTTT. Translation gives CASSQTGGGEKLFF.